This T cell receptor beta chain emerged from a study of cytomegalovirus exposure and HLA in healthy donors. Study results and caveats: Data from an earlier analysis indicated that most TCR beta V segments were productive either about 90% or about 30% of the time. Later analysis identified 16,000 or so TCR beta sequences associated with HLA alleles, using a false discovery rate threshold of 0.05. It has been reported that TCR beta sequences accurately predicted the HLA-A and HLA-B alleles of most subjects. Of the V segments, some could not be distinguished, including TRBV6-2 and TRBV6-3, and were excluded.

Primers included in the PCR were 60 Vbeta and 13 Jbeta primers. TCRdb keeps only in-frame clones here, not all; method: immunoSEQ multiplex PCR. This table has about 93,000 clones, around three fifths appearing once. This CDR3 has 14 residues. Germline V CDR1 and CDR2: MNHNS, SASEGT. Trimming stripped 6 bases from V and 5 bases from J, with 16 bases between. About this clone: Its antigen is undetermined.

This clonotype originated in a boy between 10 and 17 years old in good health and CMV-seropositive. This chain connects TRBV6-1 to TRBJ1-1, with a tentative D call TRBD1 (5 bases). The sequenced sample was PBMCs. The CDR3 loop reads CASRTRGGKTEAFF. CDR3 in DNA: TGTGCCAGCAGAACCCGGGGGGGAAAGACTGAAGCTTTCTTT.